This TCR beta chain stems from a study of cytomegalovirus exposure and HLA in healthy donors. The V end was cut by 2 bases, the J end by 4 bases, with 17 bases between. CDR1 is KGHSH, CDR2 LQKENI, per germline. The CDR3 runs 16 residues. PCR was performed using 60 Vbeta and 13 Jbeta primers. Method: immunoSEQ multiplex PCR; TCRdb's copy keeps in-frame clones and lacks some. The data contain about 89,000 clones, 70% to 80% of them singletons. General study results and limits: A later analysis by the authors found several of the most significant clusters apparently linked to common viral pathogens. Some V segments (TRBV6-2 and TRBV6-3 among them) were excluded as indistinguishable. On later analysis, the bulk of CMV-associated TCR beta chains appeared to be HLA-restricted.

Of note for this clone: The antigen is undetermined.

The sample consisted of PBMCs. The receptor was derived from a young man in good health and CMV-seronegative. This chain uses TRBV18 with TRBJ1-2; D possibly corresponds to TRBD1 (5 bases). The CDR3 is CASSPGSWQGIYGYTF. The CDR3 bases are TGTGCCAGCTCACCAGGATCGTGGCAGGGCATCTATGGCTACACCTTC.